The entry below describes one T cell receptor beta chain. Its binding antigen is unknown. No base quality information exists; no much larger clone differs at one position. The CDR3 runs 14 amino acids, cysteine and phenylalanine included. CDR3 DNA only is kept here, 42 bases in frame from base 1. As encoded in the germline V gene, CDR1 is MNHEY while CDR2 is SVGAGI. Cut back by 2 bases and 8 bases, the V and J ends lie 13 bases apart. Read against the paper, the sample's treatment or condition label means: in vitro stimulation with specific CMV peptide epitopes to enrich CMV-specific T cells. The data were obtained in a study of T cell repertoires in cytomegalovirus infection (dated by TCRdb to 2018 to 2020). The study in broad terms: Recently identified HLA-C-restricted CMV epitopes, whose presentation resists viral immunomodulation, were targeted by peptide stimulations together with well-studied HLA-B-restricted epitopes. The HLA type of each donor mattered for the analysis, because public TCR beta signatures pointed to carriage of CMV infection along with the matching HLA type. Results the study describes overall, beyond this receptor: The ex vivo response was dominated by HLA-C-restricted CMV-specific TCR beta clonotypes, which also provided the single most frequent clonotype in two of eight donors. In both this cohort and an independent approximately 350-donor cohort, the cumulative frequency of public TCR beta family members distinguished carriers of CMV infection plus the relevant HLA type.

Sequencing used an Illumina HiSeq 1500. TCRdb took the public reads, trimmed them with fastp at Q25, ran MiXCR for clone calling and kept in-frame beta chains. When rows share a CDR3 protein, they turn into one entry using the most common DNA and genes. This sample gives about 160,000 distinct CDR3 sequences in total; about 22% of them show up just once. Of the sample, more than 25% falls within the top ten clones. The sequencing here drew on CD8+ T cells from cultured PBMCs, taken from culture after CMV antigen stimulation. The rearrangement joined TRBV6-5 to TRBJ2-1; possibly the D gene is TRBD2, per 6 matching bases. This receptor was obtained from a human donor in good health (CMV status not recorded). Some clones in this sample may be carry-over from other donors' samples. The sequenced DNA is TGTGCCAGCAGTTACGACTTAGCGGTCGATGAGCAGTTCTTC. Translated, this gives CASSYDLAVDEQFF.